These 30 T cell receptor beta chains were all obtained from the same sample, sequenced in a study of CD8 T cells in ankylosing spondylitis. A single record per CDR3 protein comes from TCRdb applying MiXCR to the 5' RACE reads. The repertoire holds about 260,000 distinct CDR3 sequences, 20% seen once, with about 8% in the top ten. Material for sequencing was blood, either unsorted or a sorted T cell fraction (not recorded which). These receptors were collected from a male donor with ankylosing spondylitis or in good health (not recorded which).

This clonotype was observed a handful of times. The chain combines TRBV25-1 with TRBJ2-4, with D perhaps matching TRBD2 (5 bases). V gave up 3 bases and J gave up 3 bases, with 21 bases separating them. This CDR3 comprises 18 residues. From germline, CDR1 is MGHDK and CDR2 SYGVNS. The CDR3, as DNA: TGTGCCAGCAGTGACCGAGGGAGCGCCGGATCGGACAAAAACATTCAGTACTTC. Translating gives CASSDRGSAGSDKNIQYF.

V gene TRBV11-3 combines with J gene TRBJ2-2; no clear D. The CDR3 is 12 residues long. The germline V and J ends were trimmed by 3 bases and 5 bases, with 4 bases remaining between them. Per the germline V gene, CDR1 is SGHNT and CDR2 is YENEEA. The CDR3 coding sequence is TGTGCCAGCAGCTTGCGTACCGGGGAGCTGTTTTTT. It encodes CASSLRTGELFF.

This clonotype was picked up one time. The V and J genes are TRBV27 and TRBJ2-3; TRBD2 matches 8 bases. Germline CDR1 and CDR2: MNHEY and SMNVEV (reference sequence). With V trimmed by 3 bases and J by 2 bases, 4 bases remained unmatched. This CDR3 contains 15 residues. The DNA for the CDR3 is TGTGCCAGCAGTTTCACTAGCGGCTTCACAGATACGCAGTATTTT. This sequence encodes CASSFTSGFTDTQYF.

This clonotype appeared a few times. The chain combines TRBV15 with TRBJ2-3; the D gene is possibly TRBD1 (6 bases). The V and J ends lost 0 bases and 0 bases respectively, with 10 bases between them. Germline-derived CDR1 and CDR2 are LNHNV and YYDKDF (reference sequence). This CDR3 is built from 16 residues. CDR3 DNA: TGTGCCACCAGCAGAGAAGGGGGAGACAGCACAGATACGCAGTATTTT. Translated, it gives CATSREGGDSTDTQYF.

The chain links TRBV7-9 to TRBJ2-1; D may be TRBD1 (6 bases). From germline, CDR1 is SEHNR and CDR2 FQNEAQ (reference sequence). The CDR3 consists of 15 residues. V shed 2 bases and J shed 4 bases, with 12 bases lying between them. The CDR3 protein is CASSLLSGDYNEQFF. The CDR3 DNA reads TGTGCCAGCAGCTTACTTTCAGGGGATTACAATGAGCAGTTCTTC.

V is TRBV6-1 and J is TRBJ2-5, with D hard to call. The CDR3 has 13 amino acids. The V gene's germline CDR1 is MNHNS and CDR2 SASEGT. The V end lost 3 bases, the J end lost 0 bases, and 5 bases lay between the germline ends. The CDR3 region is CASSESYQETQYF. The CDR3 coding sequence is TGTGCCAGCAGTGAGAGTTACCAAGAGACCCAGTACTTC.

Only a few counts were recorded for this clonotype. The V gene is TRBV13, the J gene TRBJ1-3; a weak D match, TRBD1 (6 bases). This CDR3 is 14 amino acids long. Trimming left V 5 bases short and J 3 bases short, with 11 bases between. CDR1 and CDR2 (germline): PRHDT, FYEKMQ (reference sequence). The CDR3 loop reads CASSLQGLGNTIYF. The DNA for the CDR3 is TGTGCCAGCAGCCTACAGGGACTTGGAAACACCATATATTTT.

V usage is TRBV5-6 and J usage is TRBJ2-3, with a possible D match to TRBD1 (6 bases). CDR3 length: 16 amino acids. The V end was cut by 2 bases, the J end by 1 base, with 14 bases between. CDR1 and CDR2 (germline): SGHDT, YYEEEE. The CDR3 DNA reads as TGTGCCAGCAGCTTCCCCTCAGGGGCCGGCACAGATACGCAGTATTTT. This gives the protein CASSFPSGAGTDTQYF.

The CDR3 coding sequence is TGTGCCAGCAGCCAAGCGGGGTCTGATACGCAGTATTTT. It yields the protein CASSQAGSDTQYF. The chain is built from TRBV13 and TRBJ2-3; 7 bases fit TRBD2. Trimming removed 5 bases from V and 6 bases from J; junction bases left unmatched: 5. Per germline, CDR1 PRHDT and CDR2 FYEKMQ (reference sequence). CDR3 length: 13 residues.

The V gene is TRBV20-1, the J gene TRBJ2-3, with 8 bases fitting TRBD1. The CDR3 contains 17 residues. The junction had 11 bases not matched to a gene; V was cut back by 3 bases and J by 0 bases. CDR1 and CDR2 from the germline V gene are DFQATT and SNEGSKA (reference sequence). CDR3 bases: TGCAGTGCTAGCCCCAGGGGGCGGGGCGCCAGCACAGATACGCAGTATTTT. Translated: CSASPRGRGASTDTQYF.

This clonotype was observed a few times. The chain employs TRBV12-3 or TRBV12-4 and TRBJ2-2, with D tentatively TRBD2 (5 bases). Trimming removed 10 bases at V and 6 bases at J, with 12 bases between. This CDR3 has 12 amino acids. The CDR3 coding sequence is TGTGCCAACCGAAACGGGGCCGGGGAGCTGTTTTTT. As protein: CANRNGAGELFF.

In this sample, this clonotype turned up many times. The J gene is TRBJ1-5, the V gene TRBV20-1, with 7 nucleotides matching TRBD1. The length of the CDR3 is 15 residues. V lost 6 bases, J lost 3 bases, and 11 bases stayed unmatched. CDR1 and CDR2 from the germline V gene are DFQATT and SNEGSKA (reference sequence). The CDR3 is CSAGDRLIPNQPQHF. The CDR3 coding sequence is TGCAGTGCAGGGGACAGACTAATTCCCAATCAGCCCCAGCATTTT.

A few counts support this clonotype. V and J are TRBV4-1 and TRBJ2-2, with D possibly being TRBD1 or TRBD2 (6 bases each). Between the trimmed V and J ends, which lost 1 base and 4 bases, there was a span of 16 bases. CDR3 length: 17 amino acids. Germline assignment: CDR1 MGHRA and CDR2 YSYEKL. CDR3 protein: CASSQARAGGATGELFF. CDR3 bases: TGCGCCAGCAGCCAAGCTCGAGCCGGGGGCGCCACCGGGGAGCTGTTTTTT.

J is TRBJ2-1 and V is TRBV20-1; a weak D match, TRBD1 (5 bases). CDR3 length equals 14 residues. Germline loops: CDR1 DFQATT, CDR2 SNEGSKA (reference sequence). Deletions cut 2 bases from V and 9 bases from J, with 17 bases between. CDR3 DNA: TGCAGTGCTAGACCCCCCACAGGATACGGTGAGCAGTTCTTC. It yields the protein CSARPPTGYGEQFF.

A few counts support this clonotype. The rearrangement uses TRBV20-1 and TRBJ2-1; tentative D call: TRBD1 (6 bases). The CDR3 runs 13 residues. V lost 1 base to trimming and J lost 8 bases, with 12 bases between them. Germline CDR1 DFQATT, CDR2 SNEGSKA (reference sequence). The CDR3 loop is CSARGGLGYEQFF. The CDR3 coding sequence is TGCAGTGCTAGAGGGGGGCTTGGCTATGAGCAGTTCTTC.

V gene TRBV12-3 or TRBV12-4 combines with J gene TRBJ2-1; tentatively, D is TRBD2 (7 bases). The CDR3 length is 13 residues. Trimming pared 8 bases from V and 6 bases from J, leaving 14 bases between. CDR3 region: CASGRGVANEQFF. The CDR3 region has the DNA TGTGCCAGCGGGAGGGGGGTGGCCAATGAGCAGTTCTTC.

This clonotype was counted between two and nine times. V usage is TRBV12-3 or TRBV12-4 and J usage is TRBJ2-1; D uncertain. CDR3 length equals 13 residues. Between the trimmed V and J ends, which lost 1 base and 9 bases, there was a span of 10 bases. CDR3 region: CASSLDPDSEQFF. The CDR3 DNA sequence: TGTGCCAGCAGTTTAGACCCTGATAGTGAGCAGTTCTTC.

At least ten counts were recorded for this clonotype. The chain uses TRBV12-3 or TRBV12-4 and TRBJ2-3; D not resolved. This CDR3 has 12 residues. Trimming removed 6 bases from V and 4 bases from J, with 8 bases in between. CDR3 region: CASSAVPDTQYF. CDR3 DNA sequence: TGTGCCAGCAGCGCAGTCCCAGATACGCAGTATTTT.

This clonotype was observed many times. The rearrangement links TRBV28 to TRBJ1-1; D not certain. The CDR3 contains 14 residues. Germline loops: CDR1 MDHEN, CDR2 SYDVKM. The V and J ends lost 2 bases and 2 bases respectively, with 9 bases between them. The CDR3 sequence is CASSLMTLNTEAFF. The CDR3 bases are TGTGCCAGCAGTTTAATGACACTCAACACTGAAGCTTTCTTT.

The J gene is TRBJ2-3, the V gene TRBV20-1; D is ambiguous. Looked up from germline, CDR1 is DFQATT and CDR2 is SNEGSKA (reference sequence). This CDR3 spans 13 amino acids. Deletions cut 6 bases from V and 1 base from J, with 11 bases between. In nucleotides, the CDR3 is TGCAGTGCCAAGGCAGATGGCACAGATACGCAGTATTTT. Encoded protein: CSAKADGTDTQYF.

This clonotype was found a few times. The CDR3 DNA is TGTGCCACCATGCCAGGTTCCTACAATGAGCAGTTCTTC. This translates into CATMPGSYNEQFF. The chain employs TRBV27 and TRBJ2-1; no reliable D call. The germline CDR1 and CDR2 sequences are MNHEY and SMNVEV (reference sequence). This CDR3 is 13 amino acids long. V was clipped by 10 bases and J by 1 base, with 11 bases between them.

The chain uses TRBV20-1 and TRBJ1-2; D gene uncertain. The germline CDR1 and CDR2 sequences are DFQATT and SNEGSKA (reference sequence). The ends were cut back, 2 bases at V and 0 bases at J, with 10 bases in the middle. The CDR3 runs 14 residues. The DNA for the CDR3 is TGCAGTGCTAGATGGCGGGGAACTAACTATGGCTACACCTTC. As protein: CSARWRGTNYGYTF.

This clonotype appeared a few times. The chain has TRBV6-1 and TRBJ2-7; a weak D match, TRBD1 (7 bases). Trimming took 4 bases from V and 1 from J, leaving 14 bases between them. Germline V gives CDR1 MNHNS, CDR2 SASEGT. The CDR3 covers 15 residues. The CDR3 loop reads CASSGRGQQSYEQYV. The CDR3 bases are TGTGCCAGCAGTGGGAGGGGACAGCAATCCTACGAGCAGTACGTC.

This clonotype was seen a few times. The gene calls are TRBV5-1 and TRBJ1-1, with 8 positions matching TRBD1. Germline lookup yields CDR1 SGHRS and CDR2 YFSETQ. The CDR3 totals 14 residues. V was clipped by 4 bases and J by 3 bases; unmatched bases: 5. The CDR3 coding sequence is TGCGCCAGCAGCCCGGGACAGGCCCACACTGAAGCTTTCTTT. Protein sequence: CASSPGQAHTEAFF.

CDR3 DNA sequence: TGTGCCAGCAGCCGGACCGGGACAGGGGGCCCATATAGCAATCAGCCCCAGCATTTT. Its translation: CASSRTGTGGPYSNQPQHF. V gene TRBV4-2 combines with J gene TRBJ1-5; 12 positions match TRBD1. Germline V CDR1 and CDR2: LGHNA, YNFKEQ. The CDR3 extends over 19 amino acids. The trim removed 4 bases at V and 0 bases at J, leaving 10 bases unmatched.

Worth noting for this clonotype: A junction boundary mismatches the germline segment, possibly from a read error. The V and J genes are TRBV18 and TRBJ1-2; tentative D call: TRBD1 (6 bases). CDR1 is KGHSH, CDR2 LQKENI, per germline. The length of the CDR3 is 14 residues. The CDR3 DNA follows: TGTGCCAGCTCCCGGACAGACTCTAACTATGCCTACACCTTC. It specifies CASSRTDSNYAYTF.

This clonotype has more than one count but fewer than ten. The chain is built from TRBV20-1 and TRBJ1-1, with D hard to call. Trimming took off 2 bases at V and 0 bases at J, with 19 bases between the two ends. CDR1 and CDR2 from the germline V gene are DFQATT and SNEGSKA (reference sequence). This CDR3 contains 17 residues. CDR3 amino acids: CSARKPLGRNMNTEAFF. CDR3 DNA: TGCAGTGCTAGAAAGCCCCTCGGTCGGAACATGAACACTGAAGCTTTCTTT.

This clonotype has a handful of counts. V gene TRBV11-2 combines with J gene TRBJ1-2; 7 bases are shared with TRBD1. CDR1 and CDR2 from the germline V gene are SGHAT and FQNNGV. The length of the CDR3 is 13 residues. J lost 4 bases, V lost 4 bases, and 3 bases had no gene match. CDR3 sequence: CASSSTGVYGYTF. The CDR3 bases are TGTGCCAGCAGCTCTACAGGGGTCTATGGCTACACCTTC. Together with reference TRBV11-2 and TRBJ1-2, the CDR3 gives the full variable domain: EAGVAQSPRYKIIEKRQSVAFWCNPISGHATLYWYQQILGQGPKLLIQFQNNGVVDDSQLPKDRFSAERLKGVDSTLKIQPAKLEDSAVYLCASSSTGVYGYTFGSGTRLTVV.

This clonotype was seen a few times. The chain combines TRBV18 with TRBJ2-3; 12 nucleotides match TRBD2. The J segment lost 0 bases and the V segment lost 2 bases, leaving 6 bases of the junction unmatched. In germline, CDR1 is KGHSH, CDR2 LQKENI. This CDR3 has 18 amino acids. Here the CDR3 DNA reads TGTGCCAGCTCACCAGGACTAGCGGGGCCCTCTAGCACAGATACGCAGTATTTT. It is translated as CASSPGLAGPSSTDTQYF.

The chain has TRBV29-1 and TRBJ2-3; maybe TRBD2 (5 bases). Germline CDR1 and CDR2: SQVTM and ANQGSEA. Between the trimmed V and J ends, which lost 8 bases and 6 bases, there was a span of 15 bases. The length of the CDR3 is 12 residues. The CDR3 is CSTSGGPDTQYF. CDR3 coding DNA: TGCAGCACCAGCGGCGGGCCGGATACGCAGTATTTT.